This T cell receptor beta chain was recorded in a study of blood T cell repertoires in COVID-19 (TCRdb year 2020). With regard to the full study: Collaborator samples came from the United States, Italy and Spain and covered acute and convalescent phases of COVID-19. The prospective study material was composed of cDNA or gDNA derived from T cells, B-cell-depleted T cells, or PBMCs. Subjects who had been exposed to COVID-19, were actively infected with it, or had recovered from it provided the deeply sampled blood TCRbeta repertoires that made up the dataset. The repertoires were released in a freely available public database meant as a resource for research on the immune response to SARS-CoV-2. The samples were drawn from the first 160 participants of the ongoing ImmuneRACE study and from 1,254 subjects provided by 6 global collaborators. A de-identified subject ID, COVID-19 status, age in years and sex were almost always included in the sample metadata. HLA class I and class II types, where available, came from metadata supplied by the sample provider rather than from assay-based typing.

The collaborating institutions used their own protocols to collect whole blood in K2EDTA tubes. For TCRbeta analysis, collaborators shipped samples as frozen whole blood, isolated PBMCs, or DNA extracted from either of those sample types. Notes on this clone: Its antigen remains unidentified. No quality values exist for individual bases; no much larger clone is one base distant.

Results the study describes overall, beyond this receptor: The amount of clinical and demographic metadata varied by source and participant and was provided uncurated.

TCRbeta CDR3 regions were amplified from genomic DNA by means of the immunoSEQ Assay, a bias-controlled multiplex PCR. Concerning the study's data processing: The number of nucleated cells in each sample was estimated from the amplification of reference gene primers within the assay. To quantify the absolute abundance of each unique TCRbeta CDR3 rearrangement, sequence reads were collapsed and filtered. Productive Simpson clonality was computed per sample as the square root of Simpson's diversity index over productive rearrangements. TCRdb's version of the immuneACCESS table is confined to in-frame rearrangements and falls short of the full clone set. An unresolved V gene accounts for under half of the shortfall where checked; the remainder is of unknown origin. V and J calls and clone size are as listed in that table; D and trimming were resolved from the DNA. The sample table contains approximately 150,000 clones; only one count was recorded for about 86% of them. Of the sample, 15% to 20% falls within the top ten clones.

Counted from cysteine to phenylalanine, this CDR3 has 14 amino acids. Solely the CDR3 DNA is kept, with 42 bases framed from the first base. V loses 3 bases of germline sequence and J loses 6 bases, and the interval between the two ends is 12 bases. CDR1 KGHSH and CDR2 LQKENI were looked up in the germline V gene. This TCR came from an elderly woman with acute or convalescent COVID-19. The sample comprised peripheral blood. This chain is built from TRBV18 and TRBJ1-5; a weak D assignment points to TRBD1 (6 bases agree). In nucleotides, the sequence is TGTGCCAGCTCACCTCAGGGGTTGACTCAGCCCCAGCATTTT. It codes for CASSPQGLTQPQHF.